This TCR beta chain stems from a study of blood T cell repertoires in COVID-19 (dated by TCRdb to 2019 to 2021). In terms of the full investigation: Samples covering the acute and convalescent phases of COVID-19 were provided by collaborators in the United States, Italy and Spain. The repertoires were released in a freely available public database meant as a resource for research on the immune response to SARS-CoV-2. The dataset comprised deeply sampled blood TCRbeta repertoires from subjects exposed to, actively infected with, or recovered from COVID-19. Samples came from the ongoing ImmuneRACE study (first 160 participants) plus 1,254 subjects from 6 global collaborators. The prospective study material was composed of cDNA or gDNA derived from T cells, B-cell-depleted T cells, or PBMCs. Where available, HLA class I and class II types were obtained from metadata supplied by the sample provider rather than from assay-based typing. Nearly every sample came with metadata listing a de-identified subject ID, COVID-19 status, age in years and sex. Results the study describes overall, beyond this receptor: Clinical and demographic metadata were provided uncurated, with the amount varying by source and participant.

Worth noting for this clone: Its cognate antigen has yet to be identified. Within one base of it there is no much larger clone, and no base qualities were kept.

The immunoSEQ Assay, a bias-controlled multiplex PCR, was used to amplify TCRbeta CDR3 regions from genomic DNA. Regarding the original processing steps: The number of nucleated cells in each sample was estimated from the amplification of reference gene primers within the assay. To quantify the absolute abundance of each unique TCRbeta CDR3 rearrangement, sequence reads were collapsed and filtered. Productive Simpson clonality was computed per sample as the square root of Simpson's diversity index over productive rearrangements. TCRdb re-hosts the immuneACCESS table, in-frame sequences only. Its copies lack some clones; in the studies checked, an unresolved V gene accounts for under half of them, and the cause for the rest is not known. That table supplies the V and J calls and clone size; D and trimming were determined from the DNA. The sample records fewer than 250,000 clones, around 88% of which are singletons. In total, the top ten clones hold about 8.1% of the sample.

According to the germline V gene, CDR1 reads MDHEN and CDR2 reads SYDVKM. From cysteine to phenylalanine, the CDR3 is 16 amino acids long. Only the CDR3 portion is preserved as DNA: 48 bases, with reading frame beginning at the first base. V is pruned by 3 bases and J by 4 bases, leaving 7 bases of the junction without a gene match. The collaborating institutions used their own protocols to collect whole blood in K2EDTA tubes. For TCRbeta analysis, collaborator samples were shipped as frozen whole blood, as isolated PBMCs, or as DNA extracted from either sample type. The sequence is built from TRBV28 and TRBJ2-2; 8 central bases correspond to TRBD2. The receptor's source is a woman in her forties or fifties with acute or convalescent COVID-19. Sequenced input: peripheral blood. CDR3 protein: CASSLSAGEGTGELFF. Read as DNA, the sequence is TGTGCCAGCAGTTTGTCAGCGGGAGAAGGCACCGGGGAGCTGTTTTTT.